This T cell receptor (beta chain) was sequenced for a study of T-cell reconstitution after alpha-beta-depleted transplantation in children. Looked up from germline, CDR1 is SGHAT and CDR2 is FQNNGV. Trimming took 4 bases from V and 4 from J, leaving 11 bases between them. This CDR3 region has 14 residues. This clonotype was counted only a few times. Its antigen is still unknown. Whole-study findings and limits: Diversity and T-cell counts at one year after transplant derived mostly from new T cells.

Unique molecular identifiers were incorporated when the TCRbeta library was constructed. TCRdb analysed the PCR reads with MiXCR anew, one entry per CDR3 protein. In the table there are almost 600,000 distinct CDR3 sequences, about a quarter of which are singletons. The TCR was taken from a boy in the first two years of life with Wiskott-Aldrich syndrome, due to receive a stem cell transplant. Specimen: PBMCs, collected before TCRalphabeta/CD19-depleted stem cell transplant. V and J are TRBV11-2 and TRBJ2-1; D tentatively reads TRBD1 or TRBD2 (5 bases each). CDR3 in amino acids: CASSSIEGYNEQFF. CDR3 DNA: TGTGCCAGCAGCTCTATCGAGGGGTACAATGAGCAGTTCTTC.